A single sample gave rise to the 21 T cell receptor beta chains below, sequenced in a study of T cell responses to AZD1222 COVID-19 vaccine listed by TCRdb under 2021. The sample's time point label is to be understood as: about 28 days (+/-7) after the second vaccine dose. Library preparation was by the immunoSEQ multiplex PCR assay. What TCRdb holds here is the immuneACCESS table cut down to in-frame rearrangements. Part of the clones is not present; checked against another copy, under half of the missing clones reflect an unresolved V gene, and the others are unexplained. The sample data list about 140,000 clones, and approximately 92% of these were observed just once. The ten top clones hold 3.6% of the sample. Source: peripheral blood, taken 28 days after the second AZD1222 dose. These receptors were obtained from an adult who received the AZD1222 COVID-19 vaccine.

The chain links TRBV28 to TRBJ2-2; TRBD2 matches at 15 bases. Unmatched junction bases numbered 6, after V lost 6 bases and J lost 4 bases. Germline V gene data show CDR1 as MDHEN and CDR2 as SYDVKM. The CDR3 runs to 17 residues. The CDR3 loop is CASRWRTSGRATGELFF. Here the CDR3 DNA reads TGTGCCAGCAGATGGCGGACTAGCGGGAGGGCCACCGGGGAGCTGTTTTTT.

The rearrangement joins TRBV5-1 to TRBJ1-5; D unresolved. Between the trimmed V and J ends, which lost 0 bases and 4 bases, there was a span of 5 bases. This CDR3 region has 13 residues. The germline CDR1 and CDR2 sequences are SGHRS and YFSETQ. The CDR3 here is CASSLDGNQPQHF. The DNA of the CDR3 is TGCGCCAGCAGCTTGGACGGGAATCAGCCCCAGCATTTT.

This clone showed up just a few times. This chain links TRBV4-1 with TRBJ1-5; 8 bases are shared with TRBD1. The ends lost 4 bases at V and 0 bases at J; junction bases unmatched: 11. Germline V gene sequence: CDR1 MGHRA, CDR2 YSYEKL. This CDR3 contains 18 residues. This chain's CDR3 is CASSRGQGLSPSNQPQHF. DNA for the CDR3: TGCGCCAGCAGCCGAGGACAGGGCCTGTCCCCTAGCAATCAGCCCCAGCATTTT.

Here the CDR3 DNA reads TGTGCCAGCAGAGGACAGGGTGTTATTAAAGACACCATATATTTT. It specifies CASRGQGVIKDTIYF. The chain joins TRBV28 to TRBJ1-3, with 8 bases lining up with TRBD1. The germline V gene encodes CDR1 MDHEN and CDR2 SYDVKM. The CDR3 runs 15 residues. J was trimmed by 8 bases and V by 6 bases; bases with no gene match: 12.

V usage is TRBV7-2 and J usage is TRBJ2-2; 12 bases align to TRBD2. CDR1 is SGHTA and CDR2 is FQGNSA in the germline V gene. The CDR3 runs 16 residues. V shed 8 bases, J shed 7 bases, and the junction held 11 bases outside the gene matches. The CDR3, as DNA: TGTGCCAGCGGCCCGCGACTAGCGGGAGAAGGCGGGGAGCTGTTTTTT. Residues: CASGPRLAGEGGELFF.

V and J are TRBV5-1 and TRBJ2-2; tentative D call: TRBD1 (5 bases). CDR1 SGHRS and CDR2 YFSETQ come from the germline V gene. The CDR3 runs to 15 residues. Trimming pared 1 base from V and 2 bases from J, leaving 9 bases between. The CDR3 region is CASSLRTYNTGELFF. The CDR3 bases are TGCGCCAGCAGCTTGCGGACATATAACACCGGGGAGCTGTTTTTT. Complete variable domain (other parts from reference TRBV5-1 and TRBJ2-2): KAGVTQTPRYLIKTRGQQVTLSCSPISGHRSVSWYQQTPGQGLQFLFEYFSETQRNKGNFPGRFSGRQFSNSRSEMNVSTLELGDSALYLCASSLRTYNTGELFFGEGSRLTVL.

This clone was seen a handful of times. This rearrangement joins TRBV2 to TRBJ1-1, with 9 bases aligning to TRBD1. CDR3 length: 13 amino acids. Per germline, CDR1 SNHLY and CDR2 FYNNEI. The junction had 11 bases not matched to a gene; V was cut back by 6 bases and J by 12 bases. CDR3 loop: CASSRDREIGTFF. The DNA for the CDR3 is TGTGCCAGCAGCCGGGACAGGGAAATCGGAACTTTCTTT. Full variable domain (rest looked up from reference TRBV2 and TRBJ1-1): EPEVTQTPSHQVTQMGQEVILRCVPISNHLYFYWYRQILGQKVEFLVSFYNNEISEKSEIFDDQFSVERPDGSNFTLKIRSTKLEDSAMYFCASSRDREIGTFFGQGTRLTVV.

The CDR3: CASSPGHQETQYF. Here the CDR3 DNA reads TGTGCCAGCAGCCCCGGCCACCAAGAGACCCAGTACTTC. The chain has TRBV11-2 and TRBJ2-5; no reliable D call. V was pared by 5 bases and J by 0 bases, with 7 bases between. CDR1 is SGHAT, CDR2 FQNNGV, per germline. This CDR3 comprises 13 residues.

V usage is TRBV7-9 and J usage is TRBJ2-2, with a weak D call TRBD1 (5 bases). The V gene's germline CDR1 is SEHNR and CDR2 FQNEAQ (reference sequence). The CDR3 totals 14 residues. Trimming took off 4 bases at V and 1 base at J, with 7 bases between the two ends. CDR3 sequence reads: CASSSDRNTGELFF. CDR3 DNA sequence: TGTGCCAGCAGCTCCGACAGGAACACCGGGGAGCTGTTTTTT.

This chain joins TRBV27 and TRBJ1-1; weak D call: TRBD1 (6 bases). Germline V gene sequence: CDR1 MNHEY, CDR2 SMNVEV (reference sequence). The CDR3 consists of 13 residues. The germline V and J ends were trimmed by 4 bases and 4 bases, with 10 bases remaining between them. The DNA for the CDR3 is TGTGCCAGCAGTTGGGAGGGGGGCACTGAAGCTTTCTTT. It codes for CASSWEGGTEAFF.

This sequence joins TRBV18 and TRBJ1-6, with D possibly TRBD1 on 5 matching bases. V was trimmed by 2 bases and J by 6 bases, leaving 11 bases between them. Germline V CDR1 and CDR2: KGHSH, LQKENI. The CDR3 length is 15 residues. The CDR3 loop is CASSPSGQFNSPLHF. DNA for the CDR3: TGTGCCAGCTCACCATCTGGACAATTTAATTCACCCCTCCACTTT.

The chain combines TRBV5-8 with TRBJ1-3; no clear D. V was pared by 0 bases and J by 0 bases, with 4 bases between. The CDR3 sequence is 14 residues long. Germline V CDR1 and CDR2: SGHTS, YDEGEE. CDR3 nucleotides: TGTGCCAGCAGCTTGGCCAGCTCTGGAAACACCATATATTTT. Its protein product is CASSLASSGNTIYF.

The chain is built from TRBV2 and TRBJ1-2; D call uncertain. Germline CDR1 is SNHLY and CDR2 is FYNNEI. V dropped 6 bases and J dropped 4 bases, with 12 bases sitting between them. The CDR3 spans 13 residues. The CDR3 spells CASRDGFPYGYTF. In DNA form, the CDR3 reads TGTGCCAGCAGGGACGGCTTCCCCTATGGCTACACCTTC.

The V and J genes are TRBV6-5 and TRBJ1-3, with 8 nucleotides matching TRBD1. V lost 6 bases, J lost 0 bases, and 4 bases stayed unmatched. The V gene's germline CDR1 is MNHEY and CDR2 SVGAGI. This CDR3 is built from 15 residues. The DNA of the CDR3 is TGTGCCAGCAGGAAAACAGGGGGCTCTGGAAACACCATATATTTT. This gives the protein CASRKTGGSGNTIYF.

This clone came up many times. J is TRBJ1-1 and V is TRBV28; weak D call: TRBD1 (5 bases). Trimming cost V 2 bases and J 3 bases, with 13 bases left between them. The length of the CDR3 is 15 residues. Looked up from germline, CDR1 is MDHEN and CDR2 is SYDVKM. CDR3 nucleotide sequence: TGTGCCAGCAGTTTAAGGAGGCCAGGGTACACTGAAGCTTTCTTT. Its translation is CASSLRRPGYTEAFF.

V and J are TRBV28 and TRBJ1-1; 7 bases are shared with TRBD1. CDR1 is MDHEN, CDR2 SYDVKM, per germline. The junction had 8 bases not matched to a gene; V was cut back by 2 bases and J by 11 bases. The CDR3 consists of 13 residues. CDR3 nucleotide sequence: TGTGCCAGCAGTTTAGGGACAGCCTTAGGTGCTTTCTTT. Protein: CASSLGTALGAFF. Drawing the rest from reference TRBV28 and TRBJ1-1, the complete variable domain is DVKVTQSSRYLVKRTGEKVFLECVQDMDHENMFWYRQDPGLGLRLIYFSYDVKMKEKGDIPEGYSVSREKKERFSLILESASTNQTSMYLCASSLGTALGAFFGQGTRLTVV.

This chain joins TRBV9 and TRBJ2-3; possible D gene TRBD2, 6 bases. The length of the CDR3 is 17 residues. V shed 4 bases and J shed 6 bases, with 24 bases lying between them. Germline V gene sequence: CDR1 SGDLS, CDR2 YYNGEE. The DNA of the CDR3 is TGTGCCAGCAGCCCCTCAGCAGGAGGGAGCATCAGGGATACGCAGTATTTT. As protein: CASSPSAGGSIRDTQYF.

The rearrangement uses TRBV30 and TRBJ1-4; TRBD1 matches at 9 bases. CDR1 is GTSNPN and CDR2 is SVGIG in the germline V gene (reference sequence). CDR3 length: 13 amino acids. V trimming: 1 base; J trimming: 6 bases; junction bases outside the gene matches: 0. CDR3 in DNA: TGTGCCTGGAGTGGGACAGGGGATGAAAAACTGTTTTTT. This translates into CAWSGTGDEKLFF.

The chain couples TRBV3-1 (or the pseudogene TRBV3-2) to TRBJ1-1; TRBD1 aligns across 7 bases. Trimming took 1 base from V and 4 from J; bases not matched to a gene: 6. CDR3 size: 15 residues. Germline CDR1 LGHDT, CDR2 YNNKEL (reference sequence). CDR3 in DNA: TGTGCCAGCAGCCAAGGCCAGGGGGAGGTCACTGAAGCTTTCTTT. It specifies CASSQGQGEVTEAFF.

The genes are TRBV6-5 and TRBJ1-1, with 8 bases matching TRBD1. V trimming: 0 bases; J trimming: 4 bases; junction bases outside the gene matches: 4. From germline, CDR1 is MNHEY and CDR2 SVGAGI. The CDR3 loop spans 15 amino acids. The chain's CDR3 is CASSYSKQGVTEAFF. For the CDR3, the DNA is TGTGCCAGCAGTTACTCGAAACAGGGGGTCACTGAAGCTTTCTTT.

The V gene is TRBV7-9, the J gene TRBJ2-3; D is perhaps TRBD1 (5 bases). Germline V gene lookup returns CDR1 SEHNR and CDR2 FQNEAQ (reference sequence). V was cut by 5 bases and J by 3 bases, with 24 bases left in between. This CDR3 contains 18 residues. The CDR3 bases are TGTGCCAGCAGCCGAAGTCAGCTGGGGCAGGGTGGAACAGATACGCAGTATTTT. It codes for CASSRSQLGQGGTDTQYF. Complete variable domain (other parts from reference TRBV7-9 and TRBJ2-3): DTGVSQNPRHKITKRGQNVTFRCDPISEHNRLYWYRQTLGQGPEFLTYFQNEAQLEKSRLLSDRFSAERPKGSFSTLEIQRTEQGDSAMYLCASSRSQLGQGGTDTQYFGPGTRLTVL.